The entry below gives a single T cell receptor (beta chain) sequence along with its context. Sequencing was performed with immunoSEQ multiplex PCR; in TCRdb, only in-frame clones are kept and a portion is missing. The profile shows 45,000 to 60,000 clones, about 88% of them singletons. The sample originates from a study of T cell clones after liver transplantation. CDR3 size: 17 residues. With 0 bases removed from V and 3 bases from J, the gap between germline ends came to 16 bases. Germline CDR1 reads LGHNA; CDR2 reads YSLEER. The sample here was CD4+ T cells from blood, taken before liver transplant. The chain employs TRBV4-3 and TRBJ2-3, with a possible D match to TRBD2 (6 bases). The sequence was obtained from a human donor who received a liver transplant. The CDR3 here is CASSQDKRAGDTDTQYF. CDR3 nucleotides: TGCGCCAGCAGCCAAGATAAGCGAGCGGGTGATACAGATACGCAGTATTTT.